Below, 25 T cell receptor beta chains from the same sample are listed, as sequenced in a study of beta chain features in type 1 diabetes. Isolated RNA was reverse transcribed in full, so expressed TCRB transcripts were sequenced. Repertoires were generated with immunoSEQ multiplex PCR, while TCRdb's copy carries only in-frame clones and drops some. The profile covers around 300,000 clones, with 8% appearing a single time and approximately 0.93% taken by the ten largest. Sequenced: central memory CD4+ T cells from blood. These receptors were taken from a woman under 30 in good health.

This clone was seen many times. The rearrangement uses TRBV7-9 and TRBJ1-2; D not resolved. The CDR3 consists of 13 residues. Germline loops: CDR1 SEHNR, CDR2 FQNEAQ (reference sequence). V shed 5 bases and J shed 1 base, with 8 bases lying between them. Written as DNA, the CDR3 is TGTGCCAGCAGCGGCGGGGATAACTATGGCTACACCTTC. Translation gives CASSGGDNYGYTF.

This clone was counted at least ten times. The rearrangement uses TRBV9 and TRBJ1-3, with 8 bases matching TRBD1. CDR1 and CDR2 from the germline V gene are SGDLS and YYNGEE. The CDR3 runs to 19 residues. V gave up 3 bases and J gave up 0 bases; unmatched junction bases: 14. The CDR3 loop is CASSAPRGTGRSSGNTIYF. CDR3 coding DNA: TGTGCCAGCAGCGCACCCAGGGGGACAGGACGAAGCTCTGGAAACACCATATATTTT.

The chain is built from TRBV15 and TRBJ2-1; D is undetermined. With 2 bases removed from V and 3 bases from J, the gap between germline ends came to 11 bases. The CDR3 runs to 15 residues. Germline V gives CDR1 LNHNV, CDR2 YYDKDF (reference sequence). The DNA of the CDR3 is TGTGCCACCAGCAGAAGTAGGGTCCTCTACAATGAGCAGTTCTTC. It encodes CATSRSRVLYNEQFF.

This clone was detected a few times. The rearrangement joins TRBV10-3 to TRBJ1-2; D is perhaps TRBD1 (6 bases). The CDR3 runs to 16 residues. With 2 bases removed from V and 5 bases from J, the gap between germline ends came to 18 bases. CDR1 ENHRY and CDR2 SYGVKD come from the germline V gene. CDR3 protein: CAISEPQGREAYGYTF. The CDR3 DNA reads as TGTGCCATCAGTGAGCCACAGGGACGGGAGGCATATGGCTACACCTTC.

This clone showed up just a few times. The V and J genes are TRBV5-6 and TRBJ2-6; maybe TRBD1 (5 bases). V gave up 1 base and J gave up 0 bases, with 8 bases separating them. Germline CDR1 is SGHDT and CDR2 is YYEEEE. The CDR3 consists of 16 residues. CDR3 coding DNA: TGTGCCAGCAGCTTGATCAGGGTCTCTGGGGCCAACGTCCTGACTTTC. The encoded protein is CASSLIRVSGANVLTF.

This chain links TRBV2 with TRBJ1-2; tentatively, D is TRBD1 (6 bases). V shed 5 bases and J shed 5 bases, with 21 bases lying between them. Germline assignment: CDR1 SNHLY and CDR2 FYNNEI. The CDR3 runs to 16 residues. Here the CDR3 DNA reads TGTGCCAGCAGTCTACTCCAGGGGTCTACCTCTTATGGCTACACCTTC. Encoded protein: CASSLLQGSTSYGYTF.

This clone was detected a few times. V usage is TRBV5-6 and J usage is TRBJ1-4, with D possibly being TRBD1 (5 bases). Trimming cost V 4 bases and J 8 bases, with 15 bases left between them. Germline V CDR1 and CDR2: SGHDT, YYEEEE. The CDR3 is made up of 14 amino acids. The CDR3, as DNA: TGTGCCAGCAGCCGGGGACTCAAATCGGAAAAACTGTTTTTT. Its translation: CASSRGLKSEKLFF.

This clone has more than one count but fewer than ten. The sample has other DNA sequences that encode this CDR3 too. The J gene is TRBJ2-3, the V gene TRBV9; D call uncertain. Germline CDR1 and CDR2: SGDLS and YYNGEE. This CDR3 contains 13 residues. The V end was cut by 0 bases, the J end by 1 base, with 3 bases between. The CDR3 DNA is TGTGCCAGCAGCGTAGCTGGCACAGATACGCAGTATTTT. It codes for CASSVAGTDTQYF.

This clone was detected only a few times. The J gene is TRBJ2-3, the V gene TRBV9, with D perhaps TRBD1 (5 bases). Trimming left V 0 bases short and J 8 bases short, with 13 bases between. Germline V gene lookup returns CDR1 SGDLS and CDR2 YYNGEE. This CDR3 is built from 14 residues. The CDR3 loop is CASSVAQGKATQYF. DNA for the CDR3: TGTGCCAGCAGCGTAGCTCAGGGAAAGGCTACGCAGTATTTT.

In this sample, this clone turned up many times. This CDR3 reads CASSPGTDSYNEQFF. The DNA for the CDR3 is TGTGCCAGCTCACCGGGGACCGACTCCTACAATGAGCAGTTCTTC. V is TRBV18 and J is TRBJ2-1, with D perhaps TRBD1 or TRBD2 (5 bases each). CDR3 size: 15 residues. V was cut by 3 bases and J by 0 bases, with 9 bases left in between. Germline CDR1 and CDR2: KGHSH and LQKENI.

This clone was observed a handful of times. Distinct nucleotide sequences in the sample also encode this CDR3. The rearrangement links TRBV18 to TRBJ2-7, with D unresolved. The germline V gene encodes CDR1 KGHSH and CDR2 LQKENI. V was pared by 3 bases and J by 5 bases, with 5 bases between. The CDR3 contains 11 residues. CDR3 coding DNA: TGTGCCAGCTCACCGGCGGACGAGCAGTACTTC. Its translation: CASSPADEQYF.

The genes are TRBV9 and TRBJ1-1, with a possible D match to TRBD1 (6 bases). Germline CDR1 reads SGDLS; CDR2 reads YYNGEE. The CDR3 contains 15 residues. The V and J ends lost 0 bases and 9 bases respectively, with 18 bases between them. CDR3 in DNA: TGTGCCAGCAGCGTAGAGAACGCGTGGGGGCCTCAAGCTTTCTTT. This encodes CASSVENAWGPQAFF.

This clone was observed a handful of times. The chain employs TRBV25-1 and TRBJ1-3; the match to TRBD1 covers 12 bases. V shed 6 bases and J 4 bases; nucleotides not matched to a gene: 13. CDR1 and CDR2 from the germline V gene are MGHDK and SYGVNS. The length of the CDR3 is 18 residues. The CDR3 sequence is CASSHGTGGFSWGNTIYF. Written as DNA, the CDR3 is TGTGCCAGCAGCCACGGGACAGGGGGCTTCTCGTGGGGAAACACCATATATTTT.

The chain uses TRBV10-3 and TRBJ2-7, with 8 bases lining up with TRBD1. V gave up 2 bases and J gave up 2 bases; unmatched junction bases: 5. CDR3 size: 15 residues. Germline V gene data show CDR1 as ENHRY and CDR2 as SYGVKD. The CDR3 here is CAISERGQGPYEQYV. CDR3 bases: TGTGCCATCAGTGAGAGAGGACAGGGACCCTACGAGCAGTACGTC.

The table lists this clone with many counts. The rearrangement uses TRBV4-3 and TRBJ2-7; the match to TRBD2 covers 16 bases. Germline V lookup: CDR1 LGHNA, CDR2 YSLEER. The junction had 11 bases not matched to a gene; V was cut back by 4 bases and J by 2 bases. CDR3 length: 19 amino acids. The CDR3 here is CASSLLTGTSGRAPYEQYF. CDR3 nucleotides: TGCGCCAGCAGCCTCCTGACCGGGACTAGCGGGAGGGCCCCCTACGAGCAGTACTTC.

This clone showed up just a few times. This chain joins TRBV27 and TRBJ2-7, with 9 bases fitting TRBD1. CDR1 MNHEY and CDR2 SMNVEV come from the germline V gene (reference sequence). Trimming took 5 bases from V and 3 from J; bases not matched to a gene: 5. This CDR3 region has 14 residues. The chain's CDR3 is CASSPRQGGYEQYV. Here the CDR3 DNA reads TGTGCCAGCAGTCCCCGACAGGGGGGCTACGAGCAGTACGTC.

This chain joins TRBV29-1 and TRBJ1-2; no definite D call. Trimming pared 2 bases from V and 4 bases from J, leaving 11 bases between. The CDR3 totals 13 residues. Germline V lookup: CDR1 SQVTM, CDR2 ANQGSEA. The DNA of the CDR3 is TGCAGCGTTGAACCCGGAGGTTCCTATGGCTACACCTTC. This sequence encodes CSVEPGGSYGYTF.

The CDR3 DNA follows: TGTGCCAGCAGCTTACAGGTGGGCTACGAGCAGTACTTC. Translating it yields CASSLQVGYEQYF. J is TRBJ2-7 and V is TRBV13; D gene ambiguous. CDR1 PRHDT and CDR2 FYEKMQ come from the germline V gene (reference sequence). CDR3 length: 13 residues. V lost 2 bases and J lost 3, with 8 bases in between.

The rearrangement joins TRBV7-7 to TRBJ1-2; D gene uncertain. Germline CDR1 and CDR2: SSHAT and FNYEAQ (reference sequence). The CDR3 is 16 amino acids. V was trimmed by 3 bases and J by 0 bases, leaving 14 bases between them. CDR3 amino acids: CASSFGVFRTNYGYTF. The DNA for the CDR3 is TGTGCCAGCAGCTTCGGGGTTTTCAGGACTAACTATGGCTACACCTTC.

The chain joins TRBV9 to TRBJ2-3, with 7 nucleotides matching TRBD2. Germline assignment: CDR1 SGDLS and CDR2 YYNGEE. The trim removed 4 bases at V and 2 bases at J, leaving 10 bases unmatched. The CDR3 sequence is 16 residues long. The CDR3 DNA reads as TGTGCCAGCAGCTTAACTAGCGAGGGCTCCACAGATACGCAGTATTTT. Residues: CASSLTSEGSTDTQYF.

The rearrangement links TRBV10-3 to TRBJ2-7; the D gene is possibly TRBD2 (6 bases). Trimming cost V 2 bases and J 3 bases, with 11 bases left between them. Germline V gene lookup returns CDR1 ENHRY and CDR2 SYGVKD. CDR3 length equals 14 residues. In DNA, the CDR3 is TGTGCCATCAGTGAGGTTGGAGGGGACTACGAGCAGTACTTC. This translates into CAISEVGGDYEQYF.

The CDR3 region is CASSYRVEETQYF. CDR3 DNA: TGCGCCAGCAGTTACAGGGTTGAAGAGACCCAGTACTTC. This sequence joins TRBV5-1 and TRBJ2-5; perhaps TRBD1 as D (6 bases). This CDR3 region has 13 residues. Per germline, CDR1 SGHRS and CDR2 YFSETQ. V gave up 5 bases and J gave up 3 bases, with 11 bases separating them.

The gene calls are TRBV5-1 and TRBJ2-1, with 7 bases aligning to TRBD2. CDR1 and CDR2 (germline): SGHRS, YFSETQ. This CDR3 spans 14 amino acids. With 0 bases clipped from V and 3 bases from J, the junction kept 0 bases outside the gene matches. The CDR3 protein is CASSLGTSYNEQFF. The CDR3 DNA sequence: TGCGCCAGCAGCTTGGGGACTAGCTACAATGAGCAGTTCTTC.

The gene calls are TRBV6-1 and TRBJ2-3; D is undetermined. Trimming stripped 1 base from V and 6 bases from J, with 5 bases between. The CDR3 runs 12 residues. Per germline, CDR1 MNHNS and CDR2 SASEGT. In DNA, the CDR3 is TGTGCCAGCAGTGAAGTGGCTGATACGCAGTATTTT. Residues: CASSEVADTQYF.

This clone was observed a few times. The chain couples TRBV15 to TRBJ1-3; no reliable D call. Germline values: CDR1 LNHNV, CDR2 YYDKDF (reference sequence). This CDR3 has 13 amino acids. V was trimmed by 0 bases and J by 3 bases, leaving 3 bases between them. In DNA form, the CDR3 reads TGTGCCACCAGCAGAGAACGTGGAAACACCATATATTTT. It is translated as CATSRERGNTIYF.